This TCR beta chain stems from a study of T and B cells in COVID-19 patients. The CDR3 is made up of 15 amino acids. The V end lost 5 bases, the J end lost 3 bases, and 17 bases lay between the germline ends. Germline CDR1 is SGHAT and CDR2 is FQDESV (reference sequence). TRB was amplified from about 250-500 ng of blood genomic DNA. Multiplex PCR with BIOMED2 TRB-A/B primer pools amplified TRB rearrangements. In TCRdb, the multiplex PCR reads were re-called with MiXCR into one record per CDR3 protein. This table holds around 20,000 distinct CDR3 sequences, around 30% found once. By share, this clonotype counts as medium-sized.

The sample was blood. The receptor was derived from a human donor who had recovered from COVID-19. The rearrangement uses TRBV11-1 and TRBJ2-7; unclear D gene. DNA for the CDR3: TGTGCCAGCAGCACGGCGCAGACTGTGAACTACGAGCAGTACTTC. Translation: CASSTAQTVNYEQYF.